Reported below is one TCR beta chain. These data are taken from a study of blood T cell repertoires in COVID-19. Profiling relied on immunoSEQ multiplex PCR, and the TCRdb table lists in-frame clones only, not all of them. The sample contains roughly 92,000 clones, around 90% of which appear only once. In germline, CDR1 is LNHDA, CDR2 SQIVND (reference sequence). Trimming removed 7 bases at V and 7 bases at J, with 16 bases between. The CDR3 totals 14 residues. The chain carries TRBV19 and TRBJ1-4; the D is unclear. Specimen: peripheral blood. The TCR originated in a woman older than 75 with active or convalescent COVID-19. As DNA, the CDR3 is TGTGCCAGTACCATGGACGGAGCGGTTGAAAAACTGTTTTTT. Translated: CASTMDGAVEKLFF.